A single T cell receptor beta chain is shown here with its context. Assay used: immunoSEQ multiplex PCR; TCRdb lists only in-frame clones, some missing. The sample records about 97,000 clones, nearly 90% being singletons. These data come from a study of blood T cell repertoires in COVID-19. Study as a whole: Collection of acute and convalescent COVID-19 samples took place in the United States, Italy and Spain.

This CDR3 is built from 15 residues. The V gene's germline CDR1 is SNHLY and CDR2 FYNNEI. Trimming took off 6 bases at V and 6 bases at J, with 18 bases between the two ends. The TCR sequence derives from a man aged 50-59 years with active COVID-19. The chain uses TRBV2 and TRBJ2-1; D remains unclear. What was sequenced was peripheral blood. The CDR3: CASSENPGYGNEQFF. CDR3 nucleotides: TGTGCCAGCAGCGAAAACCCAGGCTACGGCAATGAGCAGTTCTTC.